The 22 T cell receptor beta chains in this list originate from one sample, sequenced in a study of cytomegalovirus exposure and HLA in healthy donors. Sequencing used immunoSEQ multiplex PCR; TCRdb keeps in-frame clones, though not all of them. The sample holds some 140,000 clones, 86% seen once. Sequenced input: PBMCs. The receptors were gathered from a man between 18 and 35 years old in good health and CMV-seronegative.

In regard to this clone: The germline gene is not matched at one end of the junction; a read error may be the cause. The chain employs TRBV18 and TRBJ2-6; a possible D gene is TRBD1 (6 bases). CDR1 is KGHSH and CDR2 is LQKENI in the germline V gene. The CDR3 is 15 residues long. This CDR3 is CASSPLSGIEGGMAF. In DNA, the CDR3 is TGTGCCAGCTCACCCCTTTCAGGGATTGAAGGGGGTATGGCTTTC.

The genes are TRBV7-2 and TRBJ2-1; perhaps TRBD2 as D (5 bases). This CDR3 is built from 16 residues. The germline gives CDR1 SGHTA, CDR2 FQGNSA. The V end was cut by 5 bases, the J end by 5 bases, with 19 bases between. This CDR3 is CASSASGRVLDNEQFF. The CDR3 DNA sequence: TGTGCCAGCAGCGCATCCGGGCGGGTCCTAGACAATGAGCAGTTCTTC.

This clone came up a few times. This sequence joins TRBV6-4 and TRBJ2-1, with D tentatively TRBD1 (6 bases). This CDR3 region has 14 residues. The germline V and J ends were trimmed by 4 bases and 9 bases, with 16 bases remaining between them. Germline V gene data show CDR1 as MRHNA and CDR2 as SNTAGT. Here the CDR3 DNA reads TGTGCCAGCAGTGGTTCAGGGGATTCGGGTGAGCAGTTCTTC. This codes for CASSGSGDSGEQFF.

This chain uses TRBV5-8 with TRBJ1-5; no firm D call. The CDR3 sequence is 16 residues long. With 6 bases removed from V and 1 base from J, the gap between germline ends came to 17 bases. The germline gives CDR1 SGHTS, CDR2 YDEGEE. The CDR3 nucleotides read TGTGCCAGCAACCCTGGATTATCGGGAAGCAATCAGCCCCAGCATTTT. It yields the protein CASNPGLSGSNQPQHF.

The chain uses TRBV30 and TRBJ1-1; possible D gene TRBD1, 5 bases. V was shortened by 7 bases and J by 1 base, with 19 bases between the two germline ends. The CDR3 length is 15 residues. Per the germline V gene, CDR1 is GTSNPN and CDR2 is SVGIG (reference sequence). The CDR3 coding sequence is TGTGCCTTCTTCCACCCCAGGGCCACGAACACTGAAGCTTTCTTT. This translates into CAFFHPRATNTEAFF.

V gene TRBV7-8 combines with J gene TRBJ2-4; a weak D match, TRBD2 (6 bases). The germline V gene encodes CDR1 SGHVS and CDR2 FQNEAQ. There are 17 residues in the CDR3. With 1 base removed from V and 0 bases from J, the gap between germline ends came to 13 bases. The CDR3 bases are TGTGCCAGCAGCTTAGTCCGGGCGGGGCTAGCCAAAAACATTCAGTACTTC. It encodes CASSLVRAGLAKNIQYF.

V gene TRBV19 combines with J gene TRBJ1-2, with 10 bases matching TRBD1. V shed 5 bases, J shed 7 bases, and the junction held 7 bases outside the gene matches. Germline CDR1 is LNHDA and CDR2 is SQIVND (reference sequence). This CDR3 spans 14 amino acids. The CDR3 DNA is TGTGCCAGTAGTCGCGGACAGGGGGAAGGTGGCTACACCTTC. It specifies CASSRGQGEGGYTF.

The chain couples TRBV7-6 to TRBJ2-3; weak D call: TRBD1 (6 bases). The V end was cut by 3 bases, the J end by 6 bases, with 7 bases between. The CDR3 is 12 amino acids. Germline V lookup: CDR1 SGHVS, CDR2 FNYEAQ. CDR3 region: CASSLGADTQYF. CDR3 DNA: TGTGCCAGCAGCTTGGGGGCCGATACGCAGTATTTT. The full variable domain, with the rest looked up from reference TRBV7-6 and TRBJ2-3, is GAGVSQSPRYKVTKRGQDVALRCDPISGHVSLYWYRQALGQGPEFLTYFNYEAQQDKSGLPNDRFSAERPEGSISTLTIQRTEQRDSAMYRCASSLGADTQYFGPGTRLTVL.

V and J are TRBV5-6 and TRBJ1-4, with D perhaps TRBD1 (6 bases). This CDR3 comprises 16 residues. Germline CDR1 is SGHDT and CDR2 is YYEEEE. The V end was cut by 5 bases, the J end by 3 bases, with 17 bases between. The CDR3: CASSRNAGAANEKLFF. DNA of the CDR3: TGTGCCAGCAGTCGAAATGCAGGGGCGGCTAATGAAAAACTGTTTTTT. Full variable domain (outside the CDR3, taken from reference TRBV5-6 and TRBJ1-4): DAGVTQSPTHLIKTRGQQVTLRCSPKSGHDTVSWYQQALGQGPQFIFQYYEEEERQRGNFPDRFSGHQFPNYSSELNVNALLLGDSALYLCASSRNAGAANEKLFFGSGTQLSVL.

The J gene is TRBJ1-1, the V gene TRBV9; 10 bases map to TRBD1. V dropped 3 bases and J dropped 3; count of bases not matched to a gene: 5. CDR3 length: 15 amino acids. Germline V lookup: CDR1 SGDLS, CDR2 YYNGEE. The CDR3 sequence: CASSGPGQGYTEAFF. The CDR3 DNA sequence: TGTGCCAGCAGCGGACCGGGACAGGGGTACACTGAAGCTTTCTTT.

J is TRBJ1-1 and V is TRBV6-1; D is perhaps TRBD1 (6 bases). The CDR3 is made up of 13 amino acids. Germline V CDR1 and CDR2: MNHNS, SASEGT. Trimming pared 7 bases from V and 3 bases from J, leaving 12 bases between. CDR3 nucleotides: TGTGCCAGCAATACAGGGTGGGACACTGAAGCTTTCTTT. Amino acids: CASNTGWDTEAFF.

The rearrangement uses TRBV6-1 and TRBJ2-7; 7 bases line up with TRBD2. The junction had 13 bases not matched to a gene; V was cut back by 3 bases and J by 2 bases. CDR3 length equals 17 residues. CDR1 MNHNS and CDR2 SASEGT come from the germline V gene. This CDR3 reads CASSERWRGTITYEQYF. DNA of the CDR3: TGTGCCAGCAGTGAGAGATGGCGGGGGACCATAACCTACGAGCAGTACTTC.

The chain joins TRBV27 to TRBJ2-6; no clear D. The CDR3 spans 15 residues. V was trimmed by 3 bases and J by 1 base, leaving 7 bases between them. From germline, CDR1 is MNHEY and CDR2 SMNVEV (reference sequence). CDR3 DNA: TGTGCCAGCAGTTTCCGGAGATCTGGGGCCAACGTCCTGACTTTC. Protein: CASSFRRSGANVLTF.

The CDR3 nucleotides are TGTGCCAGCACCAAAATCGGGTGGGAGCGGGGGGGCCCCACAGATACGCAGTATTTT. Amino acids: CASTKIGWERGGPTDTQYF. This sequence joins TRBV13 and TRBJ2-3; 10 bases are a match to TRBD2. Germline-derived CDR1 and CDR2 are PRHDT and FYEKMQ (reference sequence). Trimming removed 7 bases from V and 2 bases from J; junction bases left unmatched: 18. This CDR3 spans 19 amino acids.

The rearrangement uses TRBV7-6 and TRBJ1-4, with unresolved D. V gave up 5 bases and J gave up 0 bases, with 10 bases separating them. The CDR3 length is 15 residues. Germline lookup yields CDR1 SGHVS and CDR2 FNYEAQ. The CDR3 loop reads CASSVSVTTNEKLFF. In nucleotides, the CDR3 is TGTGCCAGCAGCGTATCAGTCACAACTAATGAAAAACTGTTTTTT.

This chain uses TRBV5-1 with TRBJ2-7; 7 positions match TRBD2. The J segment lost 2 bases and the V segment lost 0 bases, leaving 11 bases of the junction unmatched. Looked up from germline, CDR1 is SGHRS and CDR2 is YFSETQ. There are 17 residues in the CDR3. The CDR3 DNA reads as TGCGCCAGCAGCTTGGCGGGATGGGGGGGAAACCCCTACGAGCAGTACTTC. Encoded protein: CASSLAGWGGNPYEQYF.

Only one count was recorded for this clone. The chain employs TRBV18 and TRBJ1-1; TRBD1 matches at 7 bases. Germline CDR1 reads KGHSH; CDR2 reads LQKENI. The CDR3 has 15 amino acids. After removal of 5 bases from V and 0 bases from J, the junction contained 6 bases not matched to a gene. The CDR3, as DNA: TGTGCCAGCTCATCCTCAGGGGGAATGAACACTGAAGCTTTCTTT. Its protein product is CASSSSGGMNTEAFF.

The rearrangement joins TRBV7-9 to TRBJ2-1; 10 bases align to TRBD1. The V gene's germline CDR1 is SEHNR and CDR2 FQNEAQ (reference sequence). After removal of 11 bases from V and 5 bases from J, the junction contained 9 bases not matched to a gene. The CDR3 consists of 14 residues. The CDR3 loop is CAGYVTGGHNEQFF. The CDR3 coding sequence is TGTGCCGGCTACGTGACAGGGGGCCACAATGAGCAGTTCTTC.

J is TRBJ2-2 and V is TRBV27, with TRBD2 as a possible D gene (5 bases). V was clipped by 0 bases and J by 7 bases, with 18 bases between them. Germline V lookup: CDR1 MNHEY, CDR2 SMNVEV (reference sequence). The CDR3 covers 17 residues. CDR3 residues: CASSLSLSEVWFGELFF. The DNA of the CDR3 is TGTGCCAGCAGTTTATCTTTGTCGGAGGTTTGGTTCGGGGAGCTGTTTTTT.

The V call is TRBV30, the J call TRBJ2-3; TRBD2 might be the D (6 bases). The germline V and J ends were trimmed by 3 bases and 4 bases, with 20 bases remaining between them. Per germline, CDR1 GTSNPN and CDR2 SVGIG (reference sequence). The CDR3 has 16 residues. The CDR3 nucleotides read TGTGCCTGGAGCATCCCCGGGAGCCATCGCCCAGATACGCAGTATTTT. As protein: CAWSIPGSHRPDTQYF.

This chain joins TRBV9 and TRBJ2-5; 7 nucleotides match TRBD2. The CDR3 covers 14 residues. J lost 4 bases, V lost 3 bases, and 6 bases had no gene match. Germline V gives CDR1 SGDLS, CDR2 YYNGEE. CDR3 region: CASSASGVGETQYF. The CDR3 DNA reads TGTGCCAGCAGCGCTAGCGGAGTGGGAGAGACCCAGTACTTC.

The chain joins TRBV5-4 to TRBJ1-2; D is unresolved. The CDR3 has 12 residues. Germline CDR1 and CDR2: SGHNT and YYREEE (reference sequence). With 4 bases removed from V and 8 bases from J, the gap between germline ends came to 12 bases. The CDR3 sequence is CASSGGRVGYTF. The CDR3 DNA sequence: TGTGCCAGCAGCGGAGGACGGGTAGGCTACACCTTC.